A selection of T cell receptor beta chains follows, all from one sample in a study of T-cell memory formation after mild COVID-19. TCRdb passed the 5' RACE reads through MiXCR, listing each CDR3 protein once. Here the sample spans some 190,000 distinct CDR3 sequences, around 15% being singletons. The specimen was PBMCs or a T cell subset sorted from them (not recorded which). The receptors derive from an adult woman who had mild COVID-19 (a few samples of this study predate the infection). Cell type and time point are not known. Each CDR3 is given with its conserved first and last residue. D genes are given only for firm matches. Clone size is stated in some rows and not others, as once, few, many or a class when expanded.

d_call j_call clone_size v_call cdr3_nt cdr3_aa
NA TRBJ2-1 NA TRBV7-3 TGTGCCAGCAGCTTAAGCGGTGCGTTGCGCGGCAATGAGCAGTTCTTC CASSLSGALRGNEQFF
NA TRBJ1-1 NA TRBV18 TGTGCCAGCTCACCCCTGACAGGATTGAACACTGAAGCTTTCTTT CASSPLTGLNTEAFF
TRBD2 TRBJ2-1 few TRBV7-9 TGTGCCGGCAGCCCTTCCGGACTAGCGGGGGGGCGTGGGCAGTTCTTC CAGSPSGLAGGRGQFF
NA TRBJ1-6 NA TRBV3-1 TGTGCCAGCAGCTCGGGCGGAGGGAATAATTCACCCCTCCACTTT CASSSGGGNNSPLHF
NA TRBJ1-2 few TRBV7-2 TGTGCCAGCAGCCGACCTTCGGGTGAAGTCTCTGGCTACACCTTC CASSRPSGEVSGYTF
NA TRBJ1-2 few TRBV5-4 TGTGCCAGCAGCTCTCCAGGGTCGGGCCGTGGCTACACCTTC CASSSPGSGRGYTF
NA TRBJ1-6 NA TRBV18 TGTGCCAGCTCAGTCTCCGGGGATCGTTCACCCCTCCACTTT CASSVSGDRSPLHF
NA TRBJ2-5 many TRBV20-1 TGCAGTGCTAGACCCAGGGAATTACCCGGGACTCAAAGGGAGACCCAGTACTTC CSARPRELPGTQRETQYF
NA TRBJ1-1 few TRBV12-3/TRBV12-4 TGTGCCAGCAGCCCCTGGGGATCTGAAGCTTTCTTT CASSPWGSEAFF
TRBD2 TRBJ2-1 few TRBV28 TGTGCCAGCAGTTTCCTAGCGGGAGTGGGGAATGAGCAGTTCTTC CASSFLAGVGNEQFF
TRBD2 TRBJ2-1 few TRBV15 TGTGCCACCAGCAGGAATGGACTAGCGGGAGTTAATGAGCAGTTCTTC CATSRNGLAGVNEQFF
NA TRBJ2-1 many TRBV12-3/TRBV12-4 TGTGCCAGCAGTTTATTAAGCCGCAATGAGCAGTTCTTC CASSLLSRNEQFF
NA TRBJ1-1 NA TRBV7-9 TGTGCCAGCAGCTTACGTCAGAACACTGAAGCTTTCTTT CASSLRQNTEAFF